This T cell receptor beta chain was found in a study of blood T cell repertoires in COVID-19. This CDR3 has 18 residues. V gave up 2 bases and J gave up 0 bases; unmatched junction bases: 10. Germline V gene sequence: CDR1 KGHSH, CDR2 LQKENI. Using immunoSEQ multiplex PCR, the repertoire was profiled, and TCRdb retains in-frame clones only, with some absent. The sample yields about 90,000 clones, 88% seen once. The chain joins TRBV18 to TRBJ2-1; TRBD1 aligns across 7 bases. The TCR sequence derives from a man aged 60 to 69 with acute or convalescent COVID-19. The sample taken for sequencing was peripheral blood. CDR3 nucleotide sequence: TGTGCCAGCTCACCAATTAATACGGGACAGAGCTCCTACAATGAGCAGTTCTTC. Translated, it gives CASSPINTGQSSYNEQFF.